This entry lists 16 T cell receptor beta chains sequenced from one sample in a study of tumor-infiltrating lymphocytes in localized non-small cell lung cancer. The table came from immunoSEQ multiplex PCR; TCRdb's copy has only in-frame clones and leaves some out. The sample lists a few thousand clones; about 51% were seen once. Sample: uninvolved lung tissue not adjacent to the tumor. Every receptor here comes from a human donor with non-small cell lung cancer. Some clones in this sample may be carry-over from other donors' samples.

The chain has TRBV7-9 and TRBJ2-3; 12 nucleotides align to TRBD2. The germline gives CDR1 SEHNR, CDR2 FQNEAQ (reference sequence). Unmatched junction bases numbered 5, after V lost 2 bases and J lost 5 bases. This CDR3 region has 16 residues. In DNA, the CDR3 is TGTGCCAGCAGCTTAAGGACTAGCGGGACGGGAGATACGCAGTATTTT. Translation gives CASSLRTSGTGDTQYF. Drawing the rest from reference TRBV7-9 and TRBJ2-3, the complete variable domain is DTGVSQNPRHKITKRGQNVTFRCDPISEHNRLYWYRQTLGQGPEFLTYFQNEAQLEKSRLLSDRFSAERPKGSFSTLEIQRTEQGDSAMYLCASSLRTSGTGDTQYFGPGTRLTVL.

This clone was found a few times. CDR3 in DNA: TGCGCCAGCAGCCCTTGGTTGACAGGGTGGAATGAAAAACTGTTTTTT. This gives the protein CASSPWLTGWNEKLFF. V gene TRBV4-3 combines with J gene TRBJ1-4; 7 bases match TRBD1. Germline V gene lookup returns CDR1 LGHNA and CDR2 YSLEER. The CDR3 is 16 amino acids. The V segment lost 4 bases and the J segment 5 bases; nucleotides outside the gene matches: 10.

Only a few counts were recorded for this clone. The genes are TRBV27 and TRBJ2-3; no clear D. Trimming left V 4 bases short and J 3 bases short, with 14 bases between. The germline V gene has CDR1 MNHEY and CDR2 SMNVEV (reference sequence). The length of the CDR3 is 15 residues. DNA of the CDR3: TGTGCCAGCAGTTCTGGACCCAAAAATACAGATACGCAGTATTTT. Amino acids: CASSSGPKNTDTQYF.

This chain joins TRBV7-2 and TRBJ1-2, with 10 bases that match TRBD1. V trimming: 5 bases; J trimming: 6 bases; junction bases outside the gene matches: 9. The CDR3 contains 15 residues. CDR1 is SGHTA, CDR2 FQGNSA, per germline. CDR3 loop: CASSAPGQGRDGYTF. CDR3 coding DNA: TGTGCCAGCAGCGCACCGGGACAGGGGCGGGATGGCTACACCTTC.

This chain uses TRBV30 with TRBJ1-5; no clear D. Germline V lookup: CDR1 GTSNPN, CDR2 SVGIG (reference sequence). Trimming took 3 bases from V and 1 from J, leaving 13 bases between them. The CDR3 length is 15 residues. CDR3 in amino acids: CAWSWSGTSNQPQHF. The CDR3 nucleotides read TGTGCCTGGAGCTGGTCAGGAACGAGCAATCAGCCCCAGCATTTT.

This chain links TRBV27 with TRBJ2-2; 13 nucleotides agree with TRBD2. With 4 bases clipped from V and 6 bases from J, the junction kept 2 bases outside the gene matches. CDR3 length equals 15 residues. CDR1 and CDR2 (germline): MNHEY, SMNVEV (reference sequence). CDR3 sequence: CASSWTSGSPGELFF. CDR3 nucleotide sequence: TGTGCCAGCAGTTGGACTAGCGGGAGCCCCGGGGAGCTGTTTTTT.

Written as DNA, the CDR3 is TGCAGCGTTGAACTGTCGAACACTGAAGCTTTCTTT. Translated, it gives CSVELSNTEAFF. The V and J genes are TRBV29-1 and TRBJ1-1, with D unresolved. The CDR3 sequence is 12 residues long. V lost 2 bases and J lost 1, with 5 bases in between. Germline CDR1 is SQVTM and CDR2 is ANQGSEA.

This clone has a single count. This rearrangement joins TRBV7-3 to TRBJ2-2; the match to TRBD1 covers 8 bases. Germline-derived CDR1 and CDR2 are SGHTA and FQGTGA. This CDR3 comprises 14 residues. J lost 5 bases, V lost 5 bases, and 4 bases had no gene match. This chain's CDR3 is CASSPRDRTGELFF. The CDR3 DNA reads TGTGCCAGCAGCCCCCGGGACAGGACCGGGGAGCTGTTTTTT. The full variable domain, in which reference TRBV7-3 and TRBJ2-2 provide the parts outside the CDR3, is GAGVSQTPSNKVTEKGKYVELRCDPISGHTALYWYRQSLGQGPEFLIYFQGTGAADDSGLPNDRFFAVRPEGSVSTLKIQRTERGDSAVYLCASSPRDRTGELFFGEGSRLTVL.

The chain links TRBV28 to TRBJ2-3; unclear D gene. There are 14 residues in the CDR3. The germline gives CDR1 MDHEN, CDR2 SYDVKM. V lost 4 bases and J lost 3, with 11 bases in between. CDR3 loop: CASSSPGSTDTQYF. The CDR3 nucleotides are TGTGCCAGCAGTTCCCCCGGGTCTACAGATACGCAGTATTTT.

This clone was seen a few times. This chain connects TRBV4-2 to TRBJ1-4; D uncertain. V was shortened by 5 bases and J by 2 bases, with 12 bases between the two germline ends. CDR1 is LGHNA, CDR2 YNFKEQ, per germline. The CDR3 is 15 amino acids. CDR3 loop: CASSSTAGTNEKLFF. As DNA, the CDR3 is TGTGCCAGCAGCAGTACGGCAGGTACTAATGAAAAACTGTTTTTT.

The chain joins TRBV19 to TRBJ1-2; a possible D gene is TRBD1 (6 bases). CDR3 length equals 12 residues. Trimming left V 8 bases short and J 2 bases short, with 9 bases between. Germline V gene data show CDR1 as LNHDA and CDR2 as SQIVND (reference sequence). Written as DNA, the CDR3 is TGTGCCAGTTCAGACAGGAACTATGGCTACACCTTC. Protein sequence: CASSDRNYGYTF.

The genes are TRBV11-2 and TRBJ1-2; D gene unclear. Deletions cut 5 bases from V and 5 bases from J, with 12 bases between. The CDR3 is 13 amino acids. CDR1 SGHAT and CDR2 FQNNGV come from the germline V gene. The CDR3 DNA sequence: TGTGCCAGCAGCCCCGCCGCGGGGTATGGCTACACCTTC. It codes for CASSPAAGYGYTF.

The count of this clone is one. The J gene is TRBJ2-3, the V gene TRBV20-1; D is ambiguous. Per germline, CDR1 DFQATT and CDR2 SNEGSKA (reference sequence). Trimming pared 5 bases from V and 4 bases from J, leaving 7 bases between. This CDR3 has 11 residues. The CDR3, as DNA: TGCAGTGCTCCTATTCCAGATACGCAGTATTTT. Translated: CSAPIPDTQYF.

The CDR3 DNA sequence: TGTGCCAGCAGTAGTCCCGGGCAGACTAACTATGGCTACACCTTC. The encoded protein is CASSSPGQTNYGYTF. The chain recombines TRBV6-5 with TRBJ1-2, with no clear D. With 5 bases removed from V and 0 bases from J, the gap between germline ends came to 13 bases. CDR3 length equals 15 residues. Germline V gene data show CDR1 as MNHEY and CDR2 as SVGAGI.

This chain uses TRBV7-2 with TRBJ1-1; no firm D call. Between the trimmed V and J ends, which lost 4 bases and 7 bases, there was a span of 7 bases. Germline V gene sequence: CDR1 SGHTA, CDR2 FQGNSA. CDR3 length: 11 amino acids. CDR3 sequence reads: CASSSHSEAFF. Written as DNA, the CDR3 is TGTGCCAGCAGCTCTCACAGTGAAGCTTTCTTT.

The chain joins TRBV30 to TRBJ2-3; weak D call: TRBD1 (6 bases). The germline CDR1 and CDR2 sequences are GTSNPN and SVGIG (reference sequence). This CDR3 contains 13 residues. The ends were cut back, 2 bases at V and 4 bases at J, with 10 bases in the middle. The CDR3 is CAWSSGDADTQYF. For the CDR3, the DNA is TGTGCCTGGAGTTCAGGGGATGCAGATACGCAGTATTTT.